This T cell receptor (beta chain) appears in the sequencing data of a study of HIV-infected patients and healthy controls. Points from the study as a whole: MAIT alpha-chain CDR3s were frequent in healthy controls, depleted in HIV+. HIV-associated CDR3 frequencies dropped significantly during therapy; CMV-associated ones, mostly rising, changed nonsignificantly. CDR3 sharing between individuals was lower in HIV-infected patients than in healthy controls. Significantly higher mean Gini indices appeared in HIV-infected repertoires, possibly reflecting oligoclonality.

This clonotype was recorded many times. Its antigen is not known. Reverse transcription used approximately 500 ng RNA and constant-region primers for alpha and beta. Separate chain-specific third strand synthesis with multiplexing indices produced the alpha and beta libraries. Each CDR3 protein gets one entry after TCRdb re-called the 5' RACE reads with MiXCR. The sample records nearly 25,000 distinct CDR3 sequences, roughly 8.7% being singletons. The repertoire came from unfractionated whole blood and reflected all unsorted peripheral T cells. The material sequenced was blood. This clonotype was obtained from an adult in good health.

CDR3 coding DNA: TGTGCCAGCAGCCCCGGACAGGAGTTGGCCCAGTACTTC. Its protein product is CASSPGQELAQYF. The chain couples TRBV7-3 to TRBJ2-5; 7 bases are a match to TRBD1. This CDR3 contains 13 residues. J gave up 9 bases and V 5 bases, and 9 bases lay outside the gene matches. Germline CDR1 reads SGHTA; CDR2 reads FQGTGA.